These T cell receptor beta chains were read from a single sample in a study of technical replicates of blood from a handful of donors. The repertoire was sequenced with immunoSEQ multiplex PCR; TCRdb's copy has only in-frame clones and lacks some. There are 70,000 to 80,000 clones in the sample; approximately 92% occur only once, and over 0.35% lies in the top ten. The sequenced sample was T cells isolated from PBMCs. Every receptor here comes from a human donor in good health. Each CDR3 is given with its conserved first and last residue. A D gene is named only where the DNA matches it firmly. Clone size, where shown, is once, few, many, or a class for clones that have expanded.

TRBJ2-3,-,TRBV5-1,-,TGCGCCAGCAGCCATCTGCAGTTGGGGACAAGAGGGGCCGCAGATACGCAGTATTTT,CASSHLQLGTRGAADTQYF
TRBJ1-2,-,TRBV4-3,-,TGCGCCAGCAGCCAAGACGGAGCTAACTATGGCTACACCTTC,CASSQDGANYGYTF
TRBJ2-7,-,TRBV19,TRBD2,TGTGCCAGTAGTTACCCTAGCGGGAGTGAGCAGTACTTC,CASSYPSGSEQYF
TRBJ2-5,-,TRBV5-1,TRBD2,TGCGCCAGCAGCGGGGGGGGAGAGACCCAGTACTTC,CASSGGGETQYF
TRBJ1-5,once,TRBV28,-,TGTGCCAGCAGTTTTCTATCAGGCTATCAGCCCCAGCATTTT,CASSFLSGYQPQHF
TRBJ2-7,-,TRBV6-1,-,TGTGCCAGCATATCAGCGCCAGAGCAGTACTTC,CASISAPEQYF
TRBJ1-3,-,TRBV6-5,-,TGTGCCAGCAAATACGCAGGGGACGGAAACACCATATATTTT,CASKYAGDGNTIYF
TRBJ2-1,once,TRBV28,TRBD2,TGTGCCAGCATCATTAGCGGGAGACGAGGCAATGAGCAGTTCTTC,CASIISGRRGNEQFF
TRBJ2-5,-,TRBV2,-,TGTGCCAGCGCCCGTTTCGGGTACCAGTACTTC,CASARFGYQYF
TRBJ2-7,-,TRBV4-3,-,TGCGCCAGCAGCCAAGTCGATCGGGACTCCTACGAGCAGTACTTC,CASSQVDRDSYEQYF
TRBJ2-2,-,TRBV18,TRBD1,TGTGCCAGCTCACCTCCCGACAGGGGGGCGAACACCGGGGAGCTGTTTTTT,CASSPPDRGANTGELFF